The T cell receptor beta chain under discussion was sequenced for a study of blood T cell repertoires in COVID-19. Germline loops: CDR1 SGHVS, CDR2 FQNEAQ. The CDR3 consists of 13 residues. The V gene end was trimmed by 2 bases and the J gene end by 3 bases; junction bases not matched to a gene: 0. Generated by immunoSEQ multiplex PCR, the TCRdb table keeps only in-frame clones and is missing some. Among about 400,000 clones listed, around 92% were seen once. This clone has only one observation. The clonotype comes from a woman aged 25-40 years who had recovered from COVID-19. This sequence joins TRBV7-8 and TRBJ1-1, with 7 bases fitting TRBD1. The sample comprised PBMCs or T cells enriched from blood (not recorded which). This chain's CDR3 is CASSLTGDTEAFF. The CDR3 nucleotides are TGTGCCAGCAGCTTAACAGGGGACACTGAAGCTTTCTTT.